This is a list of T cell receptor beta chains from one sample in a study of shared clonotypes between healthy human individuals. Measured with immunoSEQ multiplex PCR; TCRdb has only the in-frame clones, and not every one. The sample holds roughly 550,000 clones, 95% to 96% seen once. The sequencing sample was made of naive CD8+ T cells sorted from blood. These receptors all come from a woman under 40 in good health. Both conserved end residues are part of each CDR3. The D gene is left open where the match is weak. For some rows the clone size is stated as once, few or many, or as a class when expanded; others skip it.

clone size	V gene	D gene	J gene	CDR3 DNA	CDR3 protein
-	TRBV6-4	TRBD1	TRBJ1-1	TGTGCCAGCAGTGTCGGGACAGGGACGAACACTGAAGCTTTCTTT	CASSVGTGTNTEAFF
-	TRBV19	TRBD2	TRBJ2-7	TGTGCCAGTAGTATCTGGGGGGGGTACGAGCAGTACTTC	CASSIWGGYEQYF
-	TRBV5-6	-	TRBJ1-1	TGTGCCAGCAGCTTGCCGGGGGGCTTCACTGAAGCTTTCTTT	CASSLPGGFTEAFF
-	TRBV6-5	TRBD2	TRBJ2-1	TGTGCCAGCAGACCAACTAGCGCCTACAATGAGCAGTTCTTC	CASRPTSAYNEQFF
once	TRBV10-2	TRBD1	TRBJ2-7	TGCGCCAGCAGCCCCATGACAGGGGAAGGAGACGAGCAGTACTTC	CASSPMTGEGDEQYF
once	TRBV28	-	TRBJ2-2	TGTGCCAGCAGTCCTTTCGCGAACACCGGGGAGCTGTTTTTT	CASSPFANTGELFF
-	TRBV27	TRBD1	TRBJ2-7	TGTGCCAGCAGTCCTGGGACAGTCTACGAGCAGTACTTC	CASSPGTVYEQYF
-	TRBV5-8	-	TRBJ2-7	TGTGCCAGCAGCTTGGTTTCCGAGCAGTACTTC	CASSLVSEQYF
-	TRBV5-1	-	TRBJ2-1	TGCGCCAGCAGCTCCAACCTTAATGAGCAGTTCTTC	CASSSNLNEQFF
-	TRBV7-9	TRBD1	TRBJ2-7	TGTGCCAGCAGCTTAGGGACAGGGACCCTCTCCTACGAGCAGTACTTC	CASSLGTGTLSYEQYF
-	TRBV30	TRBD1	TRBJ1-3	TGTGCCTGGAGTGAGGACAGGCTTCAAGCCATATATTTT	CAWSEDRLQAIYF
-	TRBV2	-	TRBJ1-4	TGTGCCAGCAGTGCAGGACAGTTTAATGAAAAACTGTTTTTT	CASSAGQFNEKLFF
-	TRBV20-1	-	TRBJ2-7	TGCAGTGCTAGAAGCTACTACGAGCAGTACTTC	CSARSYYEQYF
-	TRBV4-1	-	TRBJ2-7	TGCGCCAGCAGCCAAGTTATGGCGGCAGACTACGAGCAGTACTTC	CASSQVMAADYEQYF
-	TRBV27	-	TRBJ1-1	TGTGCCAGCACCGGGACGGCGAACACTGAAGCTTTCTTT	CASTGTANTEAFF
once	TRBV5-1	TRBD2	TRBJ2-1	TGCGCCAGCAGCTCCGGACTAGCGGGATACCATGAGCAGTTCTTC	CASSSGLAGYHEQFF
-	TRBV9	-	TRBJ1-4	TGTGCCAGCAGCCCAGGGAGTCTCGCTCATGAGAAACTGTTTTTT	CASSPGSLAHEKLFF
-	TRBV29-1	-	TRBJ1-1	TGCAGCGTTGGAGGGGGAAAGGGACCTATGAACACTGAAGCTTTCTTT	CSVGGGKGPMNTEAFF
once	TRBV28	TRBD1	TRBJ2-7	TGTGCCAGCAGTCGCCCCTTTATCGTGCCGGGACAGGGAAGGGAGCAGTACTTC	CASSRPFIVPGQGREQYF
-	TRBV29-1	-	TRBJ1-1	TGCAGCGTTAATGGGGGCGAGTACACTGAAGCTTTCTTT	CSVNGGEYTEAFF
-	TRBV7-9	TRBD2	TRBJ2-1	TGTGCCAGCAGCATGACTATAGCGGGAGGGCCTAACAATGAGCAGTTCTTC	CASSMTIAGGPNNEQFF
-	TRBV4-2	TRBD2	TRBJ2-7	TGTGCCAGCAGCCGACTAGCTTCCGAGCAGTACTTC	CASSRLASEQYF
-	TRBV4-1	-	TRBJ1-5	TGCGCCAGCAGCCAAGAAGCGGGGATTAGCAATCAGCCCCAGCATTTT	CASSQEAGISNQPQHF
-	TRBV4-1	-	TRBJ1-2	TGCGCCAGCAGCCAAGTGAGGATCGGCTATGGCTACACCTTC	CASSQVRIGYGYTF
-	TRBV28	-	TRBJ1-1	TGTGCCAGCAGCCGAGACAGGACTGAAGCTTTCTTT	CASSRDRTEAFF
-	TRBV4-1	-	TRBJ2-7	TGCGCCAGCAGCCAAGGTTTAGGACGGCAGACCTACGAGCAGTACTTC	CASSQGLGRQTYEQYF
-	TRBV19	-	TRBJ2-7	TGTGCCAGTAGTATTGGGCAGGGGCCCTCCTACGAGCAGTACTTC	CASSIGQGPSYEQYF
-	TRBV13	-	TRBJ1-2	TGTGCCAGCAGCTTTATGATATCCTATGGCTACACCTTC	CASSFMISYGYTF
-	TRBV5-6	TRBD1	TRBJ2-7	TGTGCCAGCAGACCGACAGGGGTGTTTTACGAGCAGTACTTC	CASRPTGVFYEQYF
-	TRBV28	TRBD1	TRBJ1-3	TGTGCCAGCAGTCCGACAGGGGGCCCTGGAAACACCATATATTTT	CASSPTGGPGNTIYF
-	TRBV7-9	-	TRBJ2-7	TGTGCCAGCAGCTTAGAAGGACGCAGCGCCTACGAGCAGTACTTC	CASSLEGRSAYEQYF
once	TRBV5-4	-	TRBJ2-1	TGTGCCAGCAGCCTAGGGTTACTAGCCAATGAGCAGTTCTTC	CASSLGLLANEQFF
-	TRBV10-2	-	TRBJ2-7	TGCGCCAGCACATGGGGGCCCAGCTCCTACGAGCAGTACTTC	CASTWGPSSYEQYF
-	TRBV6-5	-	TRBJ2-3	TGTGCCAGCAGTTATGAAGGGGGAGTGGATACGCAGTATTTT	CASSYEGGVDTQYF
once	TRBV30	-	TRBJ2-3	TGTGCCTATAGCGGCACTAGCACAGATACGCAGTATTTT	CAYSGTSTDTQYF
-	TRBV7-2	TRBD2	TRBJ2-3	TGTGCCAGCAGCCCCCTAGGCGGGAGTCTAGATACGCAGTATTTT	CASSPLGGSLDTQYF
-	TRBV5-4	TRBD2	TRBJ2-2	TGTGCCAGCAGCTTGCACCCTCTAGCGGGCACGAACACCGGGGAGCTGTTTTTT	CASSLHPLAGTNTGELFF
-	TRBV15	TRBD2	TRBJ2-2	TGTGCCACCAGAGACATCTTATCGAAATGGGGAGGGTACACCGGGGAGCTGTTTTTT	CATRDILSKWGGYTGELFF
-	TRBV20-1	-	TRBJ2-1	TGCAGTGCTAGGCAGGTCAATGAGCAGTTCTTC	CSARQVNEQFF
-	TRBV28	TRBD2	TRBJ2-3	TGTGCCAGCAGTTTCCAGCGGGAGGTAACAGATACGCAGTATTTT	CASSFQREVTDTQYF
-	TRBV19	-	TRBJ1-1	TGTGCCAGTAGTAAGGCGCCTATGAACACTGAAGCTTTCTTT	CASSKAPMNTEAFF
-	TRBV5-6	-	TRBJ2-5	TGTGCCAGCAGCCCAAATGGGGTGGGCCTAGGGACCCAGTACTTC	CASSPNGVGLGTQYF
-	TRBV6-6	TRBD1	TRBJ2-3	TGTGCCAGCAGTTATATAGGACAGGGCACAGATACGCAGTATTTT	CASSYIGQGTDTQYF
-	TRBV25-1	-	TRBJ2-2	TGTGCCAGTCGCCAATGGGGCACCGGGGAGCTGTTTTTT	CASRQWGTGELFF